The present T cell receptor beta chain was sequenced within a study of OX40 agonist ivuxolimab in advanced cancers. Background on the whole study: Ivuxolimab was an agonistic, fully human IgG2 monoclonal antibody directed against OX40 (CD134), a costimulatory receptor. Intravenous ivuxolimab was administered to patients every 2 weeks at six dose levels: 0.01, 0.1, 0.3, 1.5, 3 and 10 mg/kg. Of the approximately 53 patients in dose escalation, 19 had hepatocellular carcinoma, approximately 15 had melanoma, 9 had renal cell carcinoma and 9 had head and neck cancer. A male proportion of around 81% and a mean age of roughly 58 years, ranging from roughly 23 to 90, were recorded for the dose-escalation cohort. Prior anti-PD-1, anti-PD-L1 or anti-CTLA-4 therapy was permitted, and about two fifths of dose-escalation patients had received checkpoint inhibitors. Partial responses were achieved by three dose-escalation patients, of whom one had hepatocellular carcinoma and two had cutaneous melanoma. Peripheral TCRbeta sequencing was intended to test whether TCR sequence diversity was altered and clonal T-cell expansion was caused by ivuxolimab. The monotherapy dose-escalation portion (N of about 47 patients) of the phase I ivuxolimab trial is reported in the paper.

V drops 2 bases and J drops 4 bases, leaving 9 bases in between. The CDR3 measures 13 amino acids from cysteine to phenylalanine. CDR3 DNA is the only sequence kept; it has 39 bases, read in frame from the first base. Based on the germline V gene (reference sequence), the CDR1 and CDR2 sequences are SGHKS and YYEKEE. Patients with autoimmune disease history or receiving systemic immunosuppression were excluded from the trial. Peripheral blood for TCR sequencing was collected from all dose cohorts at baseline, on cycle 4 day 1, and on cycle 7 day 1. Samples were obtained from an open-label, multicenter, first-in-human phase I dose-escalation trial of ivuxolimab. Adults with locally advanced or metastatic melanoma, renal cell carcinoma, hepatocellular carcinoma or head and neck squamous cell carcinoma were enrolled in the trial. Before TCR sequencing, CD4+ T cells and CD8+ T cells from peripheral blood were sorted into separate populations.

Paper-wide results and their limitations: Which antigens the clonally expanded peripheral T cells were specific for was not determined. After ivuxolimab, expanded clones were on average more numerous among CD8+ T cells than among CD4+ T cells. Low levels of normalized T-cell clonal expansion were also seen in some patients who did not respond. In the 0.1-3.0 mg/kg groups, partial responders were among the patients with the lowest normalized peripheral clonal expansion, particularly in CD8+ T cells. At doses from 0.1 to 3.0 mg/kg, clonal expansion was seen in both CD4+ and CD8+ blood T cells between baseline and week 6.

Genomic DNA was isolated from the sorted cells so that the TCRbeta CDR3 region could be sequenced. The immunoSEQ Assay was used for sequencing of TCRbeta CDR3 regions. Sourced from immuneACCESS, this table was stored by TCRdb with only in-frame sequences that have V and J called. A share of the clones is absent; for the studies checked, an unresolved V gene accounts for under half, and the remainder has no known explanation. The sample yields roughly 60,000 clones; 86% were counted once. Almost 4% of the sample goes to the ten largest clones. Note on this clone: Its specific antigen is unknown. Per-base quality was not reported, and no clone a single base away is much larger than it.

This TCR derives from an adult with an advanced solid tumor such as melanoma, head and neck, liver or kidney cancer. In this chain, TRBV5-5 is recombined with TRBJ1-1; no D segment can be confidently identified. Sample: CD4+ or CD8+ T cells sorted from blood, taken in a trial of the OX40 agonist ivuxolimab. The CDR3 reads CASSFTEGTEAFF. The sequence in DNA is TGTGCCAGCAGCTTTACGGAGGGCACTGAAGCTTTCTTT.